These T cell receptor beta chains were read from a single sample in a study of OX40 agonist ivuxolimab in advanced cancers. Sequencing was performed with immunoSEQ multiplex PCR; in TCRdb, only in-frame clones are kept and a portion is missing. The sample has 60,000 to 70,000 clones; around nine tenths are singletons. The sample consisted of CD4+ or CD8+ T cells sorted from blood, taken in a trial of the OX40 agonist ivuxolimab. Receptors originate from an adult with an advanced solid tumor such as melanoma, head and neck, liver or kidney cancer. CDR3s include the opening cysteine and the closing phenylalanine or tryptophan. The order of the fields is J gene, clone size, V gene, D gene, CDR3 DNA, CDR3 protein. The D gene is left open where the match is weak. The size field is filled for only some rows; it gives once, few, many or a size class.

>TRBJ2-3|NA|TRBV5-1|NA
TGCGCCAGCAGCCTAGGAGGAAGTACCGTTAGCACAGATACGCAGTATTTT
CASSLGGSTVSTDTQYF
>TRBJ1-1|NA|TRBV25-1|TRBD1
TGTGCCAGCAGTAATGAACAGGGGGCCGGTAGCACTGAAGCTTTCTTT
CASSNEQGAGSTEAFF
>TRBJ2-1|NA|TRBV5-1|NA
TGCGCCAGCAGCTTGTTCGGGACGCGGGGTAACAATGAGCAGTTCTTC
CASSLFGTRGNNEQFF
>TRBJ1-2|NA|TRBV6-6|TRBD1
TGTGCCAGCAGTTACGGGACAGGGGGAGCCTATGGCTACACCTTC
CASSYGTGGAYGYTF
>TRBJ2-5|NA|TRBV28|TRBD1
TGTGCCAGCAGTTCTGTGGGACAGGCCAAAGAGACCCAGTACTTC
CASSSVGQAKETQYF
>TRBJ1-1|NA|TRBV6-6|NA
TGTGCCAGCAGTCTGGCGGGCGGGAACACTGAAGCTTTCTTT
CASSLAGGNTEAFF
>TRBJ2-2|NA|TRBV11-3|TRBD2
TGTGCCAGCAGCTACGGGACTAGCGGGAGTTCCGGGGAGCTGTTTTTT
CASSYGTSGSSGELFF
>TRBJ1-2|NA|TRBV4-2|NA
TGTGCCAGCAGCTGGGAGCGACAGGCTAACTATGGCTACACCTTC
CASSWERQANYGYTF
>TRBJ2-7|NA|TRBV13|NA
TGTGCCAGCAGCTGGAGCCTAACTTTTGGGGCGTCATACGAGCAGTACTTC
CASSWSLTFGASYEQYF
>TRBJ2-3|NA|TRBV5-5|NA
TGTGCCAGCAGCTCCGGGGCCTACACAGATACGCAGTATTTT
CASSSGAYTDTQYF
>TRBJ2-2|NA|TRBV7-9|TRBD1
TGTGCCAGCAGCTTAGGGTTGTTCGGGACAGTGAACACCGGGGAGCTGTTTTTT
CASSLGLFGTVNTGELFF
>TRBJ2-1|NA|TRBV5-1|TRBD2
TGCGCCAGCAGCTTTCGTCTAGCGGGAGGCCATGAGCAGTTCTTC
CASSFRLAGGHEQFF
>TRBJ1-2|NA|TRBV7-2|NA
TGTGCCAGCAGCTACGACTCAGTTTATGGCTACACCTTC
CASSYDSVYGYTF
>TRBJ2-7|NA|TRBV11-2|TRBD1
TGTGCCAGCAGCTTATTGGGACAGGGTTTTAGCGAGCAGTACTTC
CASSLLGQGFSEQYF
>TRBJ2-2|once|TRBV11-3|TRBD1
TGTGCCAGCAGCCCGGGACAGGGGTTCACCGGGGAGCTGTTTTTT
CASSPGQGFTGELFF
>TRBJ2-7|NA|TRBV11-2|NA
TGTGCCAGCAGGACGGGACTCGCCTCGGAGCAGTACTTC
CASRTGLASEQYF
>TRBJ2-1|NA|TRBV5-4|TRBD2
TGTGCCAGCATGATAGCGGGACGCAATGAGCAGTTCTTC
CASMIAGRNEQFF
>TRBJ2-3|NA|TRBV7-6|TRBD2
TGTGCCAGCAGCTCCCGACTAGCGGGGCCGACCACAGATACGCAGTATTTT
CASSSRLAGPTTDTQYF
>TRBJ1-6|NA|TRBV29-1|NA
TGCAGCGTTAGGACAGATCTTTCGGATTCACCCCTCCACTTT
CSVRTDLSDSPLHF
>TRBJ2-7|NA|TRBV2|TRBD1
TGTGCCAGCAGAGGTGGAGCAGGGGGTCTATTCTACGAGCAGTACTTC
CASRGGAGGLFYEQYF
>TRBJ2-3|NA|TRBV7-9|NA
TGTGCCAGCAGCTTAGCGTTGGCTGACACAGATACGCAGTATTTT
CASSLALADTDTQYF
>TRBJ2-7|once|TRBV6-5|NA
TGTGCCAGCAGCCGCGGGCCCACCTACGAGCAGTACTTC
CASSRGPTYEQYF
>TRBJ2-3|NA|TRBV27|TRBD1
TGTGCCAGCAGTCAGGGACAGACAATTAGCACAGATACGCAGTATTTT
CASSQGQTISTDTQYF
>TRBJ2-1|NA|TRBV10-1|TRBD2
TGCGCCAGCAGTGAGCGGGGGGTGATTTACAATGAGCAGTTCTTC
CASSERGVIYNEQFF
>TRBJ2-3|NA|TRBV7-9|TRBD2
TGTGCCAGCAACACAATAGCGGGAGGACCAGATACGCAGTATTTT
CASNTIAGGPDTQYF
>TRBJ1-3|NA|TRBV9|NA
TGTGCCAGCAGCGTACAACCTACAGGGAGTGGTGGCACCATATATTTT
CASSVQPTGSGGTIYF
>TRBJ2-7|once|TRBV7-8|TRBD2
TGTGCCAGCCGCCGCGTGGGGGGGAATCACGAGCAGTACTTC
CASRRVGGNHEQYF
>TRBJ1-5|NA|TRBV27|TRBD1
TGTGCCAGCAGTTCCTACAGGGGAAGTCAGCCCCAGCATTTT
CASSSYRGSQPQHF
>TRBJ1-6|NA|TRBV27|NA
TGTGCCAGCAGCCCAAACAGGGCCCCTATAACACCCCTCCACTTT
CASSPNRAPITPLHF
>TRBJ2-5|NA|TRBV14|TRBD2
TGTGCCAGCAGCCAAGGGGTCCGACTAGCGGTCCGACAAGAGACCCAGTACTTC
CASSQGVRLAVRQETQYF
>TRBJ1-4|once|TRBV7-8|TRBD1
TGTGCCAGCAGCTTAGAGAGGGGGCCTAATGAAAAACTGTTTTTT
CASSLERGPNEKLFF
>TRBJ2-3|once|TRBV7-9|NA
TGTGCCAGCACTCCGGTATGGGATACGCAGTATTTT
CASTPVWDTQYF
>TRBJ2-1|NA|TRBV5-1|NA
TGCGCCAGCAGCTTGGGAGACATCGGGCTCCACAATGAGCAGTTCTTC
CASSLGDIGLHNEQFF
>TRBJ2-5|NA|TRBV5-4|NA
TGTGCCAGCAGCTTCGGGGGTAGGGGATCCGGGGAGACCCAGTACTTC
CASSFGGRGSGETQYF
>TRBJ2-1|once|TRBV5-8|NA
TGTGCCAGCAGCGCCCTTGAATCCTACTACAATGAGCAGTTCTTC
CASSALESYYNEQFF
>TRBJ2-5|once|TRBV7-2|NA
TGTGCCAGCAGCTTACCCTCTCGGGAGACCCAGTACTTC
CASSLPSRETQYF
>TRBJ2-1|NA|TRBV2|NA
TGTGCCAGCAATGGTCTCCGTCGTAAGCAGGCGGTCTACAATGAGCAGTTCTTC
CASNGLRRKQAVYNEQFF
>TRBJ2-3|NA|TRBV7-2|NA
TGTGCCAGCAGCCACTCTAGTAAGACAGATACGCAGTATTTT
CASSHSSKTDTQYF
>TRBJ1-1|NA|TRBV4-2|NA
TGTGCCAGCAGCCAAGGGTCGGCAGGCAACACTGAAGCTTTCTTT
CASSQGSAGNTEAFF
>TRBJ1-2|NA|TRBV29-1|NA
TGCAGCGCCCAACGGGTCAGTTATGGCTACACCTTC
CSAQRVSYGYTF